This paragraph reports one T cell receptor (beta chain). This sample stems from a study of blood T cell repertoires in COVID-19. Here immunoSEQ multiplex PCR was the method, and the copy in TCRdb shows in-frame clones only, minus some. The sample yields approximately 250,000 clones, around 93% seen once. Germline loops: CDR1 LNHDA, CDR2 SQIVND (reference sequence). The CDR3 runs 13 residues. V was pared by 8 bases and J by 1 base, with 11 bases between. The receptor's source is a man aged 35-49 years who had been exposed to COVID-19. This sequence joins TRBV19 and TRBJ1-1; D gene unclear. Sequences were obtained from PBMCs or T cells enriched from blood (not recorded which). CDR3 coding DNA: TGTGCCAGTGGAATCGAGGGGAACACTGAAGCTTTCTTT. Translated: CASGIEGNTEAFF.